Listed below are T cell receptor beta chains from one sample, sequenced in a study of blood T cells in healthy people across ages. TCRdb used MiXCR to reprocess the 5' RACE reads, holding one entry per CDR3 protein. The table has roughly 1.5 million distinct CDR3 sequences, approximately 42% seen once. The specimen sequenced was blood. These TCRs come from a woman under 30 in good health. CDR3s include the opening cysteine and the closing phenylalanine or tryptophan. The D gene is left open where the match is weak. Part of the rows lack a size; the others show once, few, many or a class for expanded clones.

NA few TRBJ2-5 TRBV20-1 CSASEGWETQYF TGCAGTGCTTCCGAGGGGTGGGAGACCCAGTACTTC
TRBD1 NA TRBJ2-7 TRBV27 CASSTDRGEEQYF TGTGCCAGCAGTACGGACAGGGGCGAGGAGCAGTACTTC
TRBD1 NA TRBJ2-7 TRBV7-2 CASSLIGQGDRYEQYF TGTGCCAGCAGCTTAATAGGACAGGGGGACCGCTACGAGCAGTACTTC
NA NA TRBJ1-4 TRBV28 CASKEGVSEKLFF TGTGCCAGCAAGGAGGGCGTCAGTGAAAAACTGTTTTTT
NA NA TRBJ1-5 TRBV20-1 CSARDRGQPQHF TGCAGTGCTAGAGATCGAGGTCAGCCCCAGCATTTT
NA few TRBJ1-2 TRBV30 CASADSFPVGYTF TGTGCCTCCGCGGACAGCTTCCCGGTGGGCTACACCTTC
NA many TRBJ2-7 TRBV20-1 CSAIRVAYEQYF TGCAGTGCTATACGAGTTGCCTACGAGCAGTACTTC
NA NA TRBJ2-5 TRBV12-3/TRBV12-4 CASSSFQGRETQYF TGTGCCAGCAGTTCCTTTCAGGGGCGGGAGACCCAGTACTTC
NA NA TRBJ2-7 TRBV7-9 CASSLGVGAPDLSSYEQYF TGTGCCAGCAGCTTAGGTGTGGGGGCTCCCGACCTCAGCTCCTACGAGCAGTACTTC
NA few TRBJ1-1 TRBV9 CASSVVWNTEAFF TGTGCCAGCAGTGTGGTTTGGAACACTGAAGCTTTCTTT
NA NA TRBJ1-5 TRBV25-1 CASSEVGGINQPQHF TGTGCCAGCAGTGAAGTCGGGGGGATTAATCAGCCCCAGCATTTT
NA NA TRBJ2-3 TRBV18 CASSLSHRLAISTDTQYF TGTGCCAGCTCGCTAAGCCACCGTCTAGCGATTAGCACAGATACGCAGTATTTT
NA NA TRBJ2-5 TRBV18 CASSPDRSDQETQYF TGTGCCAGCTCGCCCGACCGATCCGACCAAGAGACCCAGTACTTC
NA NA TRBJ1-5 TRBV27 CASSFFRGQPQHF TGTGCCAGCAGTTTCTTCAGGGGTCAGCCCCAGCATTTT
NA NA TRBJ1-4 TRBV6-5 CASSYSTGDGEKLFF TGTGCCAGCAGTTACTCGACTGGGGATGGGGAAAAACTGTTTTTT
NA NA TRBJ1-1 TRBV19 CASQDRPLATEAFF TGTGCCAGCCAGGACAGACCCCTTGCCACTGAAGCTTTCTTT
TRBD1 few TRBJ1-1 TRBV5-1 CASRIQGLGSNTEAFF TGCGCCAGCAGGATACAGGGGCTAGGGTCGAACACTGAAGCTTTCTTT
NA NA TRBJ2-6 TRBV7-2 CASSLYVRSGANVLTF TGTGCCAGCAGCTTATACGTCCGCTCTGGGGCCAACGTCCTGACTTTC
NA NA TRBJ2-5 TRBV7-9 CASSSRNNEQYF TGTGCCAGCAGCAGCAGGAACAATGAGCAGTACTTC
NA NA TRBJ1-1 TRBV29-1 CSVDDGDGYTEAFF TGCAGCGTTGATGATGGGGACGGATACACTGAAGCTTTCTTT
NA few TRBJ2-3 TRBV29-1 CSVVAGTDTQYF TGCAGCGTTGTAGCGGGCACAGATACGCAGTATTTT
TRBD1 NA TRBJ1-2 TRBV20-1 CSASRQGGGYTF TGCAGTGCTAGCAGACAGGGTGGGGGCTACACCTTC
TRBD2 few TRBJ2-7 TRBV30 CAWTSGEWEQYF TGTGCCTGGACTAGCGGGGAGTGGGAGCAGTACTTC
TRBD1 NA TRBJ1-1 TRBV20-1 CSARVFGQGAIGTEAFF TGCAGTGCTAGAGTTTTTGGGCAGGGGGCTATCGGCACTGAAGCTTTCTTT
NA few TRBJ2-7 TRBV29-1 CSVEDLRNKRQYF TGCAGCGTTGAAGATCTTCGGAACAAAAGGCAGTACTTC
TRBD1 NA TRBJ2-7 TRBV6-5 CASSKDRSPYEQYF TGTGCCAGCAGCAAGGACAGGAGCCCCTACGAGCAGTACTTC
TRBD2 NA TRBJ2-1 TRBV2 CASSEALAGEVFF TGTGCCAGCAGTGAAGCGCTAGCGGGAGAGGTGTTCTTC
TRBD1 few TRBJ1-5 TRBV20-1 CSARDPPGGMTQPQHF TGCAGTGCTAGAGATCCCCCAGGGGGCATGACTCAGCCCCAGCATTTT
NA many TRBJ2-7 TRBV6-2/TRBV6-3 CASSYSWQASYEQYF TGTGCCAGCAGTTACTCATGGCAGGCCTCCTACGAGCAGTACTTC
NA few TRBJ1-1 TRBV3-1 CASSQRTVNTEAFF TGTGCCAGCAGCCAACGGACGGTCAACACTGAAGCTTTCTTT
NA NA TRBJ2-1 TRBV5-1 CASSSWIDNEQFF TGCGCCAGCAGCTCTTGGATCGACAATGAGCAGTTCTTC
TRBD1 NA TRBJ2-7 TRBV4-3 CASSQDLPTGNLYEQYF TGCGCCAGCAGCCAAGACCTACCGACAGGGAACCTCTACGAGCAGTACTTC
TRBD1 once TRBJ1-5 TRBV27 CASSHRTGGFEPQHF TGTGCCAGCAGTCATCGGACAGGGGGATTCGAGCCCCAGCATTTT
TRBD1 NA TRBJ2-2 TRBV10-3 CATGQGANTGELFF TGTGCCACCGGACAGGGCGCGAACACCGGGGAGCTGTTTTTT
NA few TRBJ1-1 TRBV12-3/TRBV12-4 CASSPYAGLNTEAFF TGTGCCAGCAGTCCCTACGCGGGGTTGAACACTGAAGCTTTCTTT
NA many TRBJ2-7 TRBV28 CASSGRYEQYF TGTGCCAGCAGTGGTCGTTACGAGCAGTACTTC
TRBD2 few TRBJ2-5 TRBV20-1 CSATLAGEPPGTQYF TGCAGTGCTACCTTAGCGGGGGAACCTCCGGGGACCCAGTACTTC
TRBD1 many TRBJ1-1 TRBV29-1 CSVEDLKGGSTATEAFF TGCAGCGTTGAAGATCTGAAAGGGGGCAGCACGGCAACTGAAGCTTTCTTT
TRBD2 many TRBJ2-7 TRBV13 CASSLSGRKYEQYF TGTGCCAGCAGCTTAAGCGGGAGGAAGTACGAGCAGTACTTC
TRBD1 NA TRBJ2-6 TRBV20-1 CSARDLRGQGRSGANVRTF TGCAGTGCTAGAGATCTCAGGGGACAGGGAAGGTCTGGGGCCAACGTCCGGACTTTC
TRBD1 few TRBJ1-1 TRBV12-3/TRBV12-4 CASSIRDRNTEAFF TGTGCCAGCAGTATTCGGGACAGAAACACTGAAGCTTTCTTT
NA NA TRBJ1-1 TRBV10-3 CAISAQGGGTEAFF TGTGCCATCAGTGCTCAGGGAGGCGGCACTGAAGCTTTCTTT
NA few TRBJ1-2 TRBV10-3 CAIQGYYGYTF TGTGCCATACAGGGCTACTATGGCTACACCTTC
TRBD2 few TRBJ2-1 TRBV27 CASSPQPAGGPYEQFF TGTGCCAGCAGCCCGCAACCAGCGGGAGGGCCATATGAGCAGTTCTTC